These T cell receptor beta chains were read from a single sample in a study of T-cell memory formation after mild COVID-19. Each CDR3 protein gets one entry after TCRdb re-called the 5' RACE reads with MiXCR. The sample has around 250,000 distinct CDR3 sequences, around 15% seen once. Sequenced input: PBMCs or a T cell subset sorted from them (not recorded which). The source is a man in his late teens or twenties who had mild COVID-19 (a few samples of this study predate the infection). Cell type and time point are not known. The CDR3 runs from the conserved cysteine through the conserved F or W. Fields, in order: J gene, V gene, D gene, clone size, CDR3 DNA, CDR3 protein. D genes are given only for firm matches. Some rows mark clone size as missing; the rest say once, few, many or name a class of expanded clone.

TRBJ2-2,TRBV14,TRBD2,.,TGTGCCAGCAGCCGAGACGGGGGGGCCTCCGGGGAGCTGTTTTTT,CASSRDGGASGELFF
TRBJ2-1,TRBV11-2,TRBD1,.,TGTGCCAGCAGCCCCCGGGACAGGGTCTACAATGAGCAGTTCTTC,CASSPRDRVYNEQFF
TRBJ1-1,TRBV7-9,.,few,TGTGCCAGCAGCTCGCTTTGGGACGGGGCTGAAGCTTTCTTT,CASSSLWDGAEAFF
TRBJ2-5,TRBV12-5,.,.,TGTGCTAGTGGTTTGGTACCCCAAGAGACCCAGTACTTC,CASGLVPQETQYF
TRBJ2-1,TRBV6-5,TRBD1,.,TGTGCCAGCAGTTACTACGGGACAGGGGGCAGGAGTGAGCAGTTCTTC,CASSYYGTGGRSEQFF
TRBJ2-7,TRBV5-4,.,many,TGTGCCAGCAGCTTGGTCGGACAGTCCTACGAGCAGTACTTC,CASSLVGQSYEQYF
TRBJ2-7,TRBV29-1,.,.,TGCAGCGTTAACTGGGGGCCCGCCTACGAGCAGTACTTC,CSVNWGPAYEQYF
TRBJ1-1,TRBV6-6,.,.,TGTGCCAGCAGTTACTCCTGGAAGGGTATGGACGGTGAAGCTTTCTTT,CASSYSWKGMDGEAFF
TRBJ2-5,TRBV7-3,.,many,TGTGCCAGCAGCCGCGGACGGGGGATGGGCCAAGAGACCCAGTACTTC,CASSRGRGMGQETQYF
TRBJ2-7,TRBV5-6,TRBD1,.,TGTGCCAGCAGCTTAGAGCCGGGACAGGGCTCCTACTTC,CASSLEPGQGSYF
TRBJ2-7,TRBV18,.,.,TGTGCCAGCTCTCCGAAATCTAGGGGGTCCTACGAGCAGTACTTC,CASSPKSRGSYEQYF
TRBJ2-3,TRBV4-1,.,few,TGCGCCAGCAGCCAGGGGAGGGGGCCAGGGAGCACAGATACGCAGTATTTT,CASSQGRGPGSTDTQYF
TRBJ2-1,TRBV28,TRBD1,few,TGTGCCAGCAGTTTATCGCTCGGGCAGGGGGTAGGGAATGAGCAGTTCTTC,CASSLSLGQGVGNEQFF
TRBJ2-1,TRBV7-6,.,.,TGTGCCAGCAGCTTAGGGCCCGTTGAGCAGTTCTTC,CASSLGPVEQFF
TRBJ1-5,TRBV12-3/TRBV12-4,.,many,TGTGCCAGCAGTTTGCCAGGGTCGTTGGGCAATCAGCCCCAGCATTTT,CASSLPGSLGNQPQHF
TRBJ2-5,TRBV28,.,.,TGTGCCAGCACCCGATTTGAGACCCAGTACTTC,CASTRFETQYF
TRBJ1-6,TRBV20-1,.,.,TGCAGTGCTGCAGGACCTGGGTTGGCACCCCTCCACTTT,CSAAGPGLAPLHF
TRBJ1-4,TRBV7-3,TRBD1,.,TGTGCCAGCAGCACCCGCAGGGGGGAAAAACTGTTTTTT,CASSTRRGEKLFF
TRBJ2-5,TRBV7-2,.,few,TGTGCCAGCAGCTTAGCGCGTTTCCAAGAGACCCAGTACTTC,CASSLARFQETQYF
TRBJ1-5,TRBV4-2,.,.,TGTGCCAGCAGCCATGACGGGGGGAGCAATCAGCCCCAGCATTTT,CASSHDGGSNQPQHF
TRBJ2-3,TRBV7-2,TRBD2,many,TGTGCCAGCAGCACCCGACTAGCGGGGGATCGCACAGATACGCAGTATTTT,CASSTRLAGDRTDTQYF
TRBJ1-1,TRBV6-1,TRBD1,.,TGTGCCAGCAGTGAGAACAGGGGAAGCACTGAAGCTTTCTTT,CASSENRGSTEAFF
TRBJ1-2,TRBV5-1,TRBD1,.,TGCGCCAGCACTTATACAGGGGGCGATGGCTACACCTTC,CASTYTGGDGYTF
TRBJ2-2,TRBV12-3/TRBV12-4,TRBD1,few,TGTGCCAGCAACCCGACAGGGGGCTTCACCGGGGAGCTGTTTTTT,CASNPTGGFTGELFF
TRBJ1-1,TRBV7-9,.,many,TGTGCCAGCAGCTTAGTCGATGAAGGGGGCACTGAAGCTTTCTTT,CASSLVDEGGTEAFF
TRBJ1-6,TRBV12-3/TRBV12-4,.,few,TGTGCCAGCAATACGATGGGTCGATGGTCGGGTGCTTATAATTCACCCCTCCACTTT,CASNTMGRWSGAYNSPLHF
TRBJ1-1,TRBV6-2/TRBV6-3,.,.,TGTGCCAGCAGTTACGCCTACCGGAACACTGAAGCTTTCTTT,CASSYAYRNTEAFF
TRBJ2-2,TRBV27,.,few,TGTGCCAGCAGTTTAACGGCGACCGGGGAGCTGTTTTTT,CASSLTATGELFF
TRBJ2-5,TRBV5-1,.,few,TGCGCCAGCAGTGGGCGGCCCCAAGAGACCCAGTACTTC,CASSGRPQETQYF
TRBJ2-5,TRBV9,TRBD2,few,TGTGCCAGCAGCGTAGCGAGTCCAGCGGGGGGGCCGGAGACCCAGTACTTC,CASSVASPAGGPETQYF